One and the same sample provided the 10 T cell receptor beta chains below, sequenced in a study of cytomegalovirus exposure and HLA in healthy donors. The study ran its PCR with 60 Vbeta and 13 Jbeta primers. Libraries were prepared by immunoSEQ multiplex PCR; TCRdb keeps only in-frame clonotypes and omits some of them. Among 120,000 or so clones listed, 80% were seen once. The sequencing input was PBMCs. These receptors were collected from a male donor in good health and CMV-seronegative.

This sequence joins TRBV19 and TRBJ1-1; 8 nucleotides line up with TRBD1. CDR1 and CDR2 from the germline V gene are LNHDA and SQIVND (reference sequence). The CDR3 covers 15 residues. V was clipped by 1 base and J by 5 bases; unmatched bases: 6. Written as DNA, the CDR3 is TGTGCCAGTAGTATAGGCACAGGGGGTTTTACTGAAGCTTTCTTT. Translation: CASSIGTGGFTEAFF.

V is TRBV6-6 and J is TRBJ2-3; 10 bases map to TRBD2. V gave up 9 bases and J gave up 2 bases; unmatched junction bases: 5. CDR1 and CDR2 (germline): MNHNY, SVGAGI (reference sequence). The CDR3 sequence is 14 residues long. The CDR3 region has the DNA TGTGCCAGTTTAGCGGGAGGACCCACAGATACGCAGTATTTT. This encodes CASLAGGPTDTQYF.

This rearrangement joins TRBV7-9 to TRBJ2-1; 9 nucleotides agree with TRBD2. The V and J ends lost 1 base and 10 bases, in that order; junction bases with no gene match: 14. Germline CDR1 reads SEHNR; CDR2 reads FQNEAQ (reference sequence). This CDR3 has 17 amino acids. CDR3 sequence (DNA): TGTGCCAGCAGCTTAGGGGGATTAGGGCGGGGGGGATACGAGCAGTTCTTC. It encodes CASSLGGLGRGGYEQFF.

This sequence joins TRBV28 and TRBJ1-5; possibly TRBD1 for D (6 bases). The ends were cut back, 10 bases at V and 10 bases at J, with 20 bases in the middle. CDR1 MDHEN and CDR2 SYDVKM come from the germline V gene. The CDR3 has 13 amino acids. The CDR3 DNA reads as TGTGCCACGACCGTGACAGGTGCGAGACCCCAGCATTTT. Encoded protein: CATTVTGARPQHF.

The chain is built from TRBV6-1 and TRBJ1-1, with D hard to call. This CDR3 comprises 15 residues. The ends were cut back, 0 bases at V and 1 base at J, with 9 bases in the middle. CDR1 and CDR2 (germline): MNHNS, SASEGT. CDR3 nucleotide sequence: TGTGCCAGCAGTGAAGCGGTGGCAGAGAACACTGAAGCTTTCTTT. Protein: CASSEAVAENTEAFF.

The rearrangement joins TRBV2 to TRBJ2-3, with TRBD1 as a possible D gene (6 bases). Trimming cost V 2 bases and J 6 bases, with 15 bases left between them. The germline V gene encodes CDR1 SNHLY and CDR2 FYNNEI. The CDR3 runs 15 residues. The CDR3 DNA follows: TGTGCCAGCAGTGAATGGGGGCTGGGTGGGGATACGCAGTATTTT. This translates into CASSEWGLGGDTQYF. The full variable domain, its missing parts supplied by reference TRBV2 and TRBJ2-3, is EPEVTQTPSHQVTQMGQEVILRCVPISNHLYFYWYRQILGQKVEFLVSFYNNEISEKSEIFDDQFSVERPDGSNFTLKIRSTKLEDSAMYFCASSEWGLGGDTQYFGPGTRLTVL.

The V call is TRBV9, the J call TRBJ1-6; TRBD1 might be the D (6 bases). Germline V gene sequence: CDR1 SGDLS, CDR2 YYNGEE. The V gene lost 3 bases and the J gene lost 3 bases, with 7 bases spanning the gap. This CDR3 has 14 residues. CDR3: CASSEGDYNSPLHF. The CDR3 region has the DNA TGTGCCAGCAGCGAGGGGGACTATAATTCACCCCTCCACTTT.

J is TRBJ2-7 and V is TRBV6-5; possible D gene TRBD2, 6 bases. The CDR3 covers 12 residues. Trimming cost V 7 bases and J 4 bases, with 11 bases left between them. Germline V gene lookup returns CDR1 MNHEY and CDR2 SVGAGI. CDR3 sequence reads: CASTNGGYEQYF. In DNA form, the CDR3 reads TGTGCCAGCACCAACGGGGGTTACGAGCAGTACTTC.

This clone was observed a handful of times. The gene calls are TRBV7-8 and TRBJ2-1, with 15 nucleotides matching TRBD2. V was clipped by 5 bases and J by 10 bases; unmatched bases: 6. The length of the CDR3 is 15 residues. Germline CDR1 SGHVS, CDR2 FQNEAQ. As DNA, the CDR3 is TGTGCCAGCAGCCAGGGACTAGCGGGAGGAGGAGAGCAGTTCTTC. This translates into CASSQGLAGGGEQFF.

This clone was detected only once. The V gene is TRBV19, the J gene TRBJ2-7, with 9 positions matching TRBD1. The germline V gene has CDR1 LNHDA and CDR2 SQIVND (reference sequence). CDR3 length equals 16 residues. Germline trimming cut 2 bases from V and 4 bases from J; bases unmatched to any gene: 9. The CDR3 DNA reads TGTGCCAGTAGTATAACACAGGGGGCTCTTCAGTACGAGCAGTACTTC. It specifies CASSITQGALQYEQYF.